This TCR beta chain came from a study of T-cell memory formation after mild COVID-19. Study-level findings and limits: Pre-infection memory carried some responding clones, suggesting that cross-reactive memory joined.

This clonotype came up many times. Its antigen is unknown. TCRdb fed the 5' RACE reads into MiXCR, producing one record per CDR3 protein. The sample records about 200,000 distinct CDR3 sequences, 9.5% being singletons. Sequencing used PBMCs or a T cell subset sorted from them (not recorded which). The receptor was derived from a man younger than 30 who had mild COVID-19 (a few samples of this study predate the infection). Cell type and time point are not known.

The DNA for the CDR3 is TGTGCCAGCGCACCGTGGACGAACAGGGATGAGCAGTTCTTC. The encoded protein is CASAPWTNRDEQFF. The rearrangement uses TRBV4-2 and TRBJ2-1, with D maybe TRBD1 (6 bases). V was shortened by 8 bases and J by 8 bases, with 19 bases between the two germline ends. CDR3 length: 14 amino acids. Germline V gives CDR1 LGHNA, CDR2 YNFKEQ.